This is a list of T cell receptor beta chains from one sample in a study of blood T cell repertoires in COVID-19. Here immunoSEQ multiplex PCR was the method, and the copy in TCRdb shows in-frame clones only, minus some. This table holds about 120,000 clones, around 81% found once. The sequencing input was peripheral blood. Every receptor here comes from a woman aged 45-60 years with acute or convalescent COVID-19. The CDR3 runs from the conserved cysteine through the conserved F or W. The D gene is left open where the match is weak.

V: TRBV2
D: -
CDR3: CASRTDSNSNQPQHF

V: TRBV5-1
D: -
CDR3: CASSFPESSTDTQYF

V: TRBV19
D: TRBD1
CDR3: CASRDGQGRPYGYTF

V: TRBV29-1
D: TRBD1
CDR3: CSVVVSRGQGANGYTF

V: TRBV11-2
D: -
CDR3: CASSLGQTNVLTF

V: TRBV11-1
D: TRBD1
CDR3: CASSPGTGGNRETQYF

V: TRBV15
D: -
CDR3: CATSRDREVGGYTF

V: TRBV15
D: TRBD1
CDR3: CATSTTMTGPYGYTF

V: TRBV28
D: -
CDR3: CAIGRGNYGYTF

V: TRBV30
D: -
CDR3: CAWSVRRYGYTF

V: TRBV30
D: -
CDR3: CAWTLSGGNNEKLFF

V: TRBV18
D: -
CDR3: CASSRGGDYGYTF

V: TRBV11-1
D: -
CDR3: CASSRDFAYEQYF

V: TRBV6-6
D: -
CDR3: CASSPDRLTNYGYTF

V: TRBV11-3
D: -
CDR3: CASSSGQGGRTDTQYF

V: TRBV9
D: -
CDR3: CASSVGPGSGNTIYF

V: TRBV4-2
D: -
CDR3: CASSQRQALANEKLFF